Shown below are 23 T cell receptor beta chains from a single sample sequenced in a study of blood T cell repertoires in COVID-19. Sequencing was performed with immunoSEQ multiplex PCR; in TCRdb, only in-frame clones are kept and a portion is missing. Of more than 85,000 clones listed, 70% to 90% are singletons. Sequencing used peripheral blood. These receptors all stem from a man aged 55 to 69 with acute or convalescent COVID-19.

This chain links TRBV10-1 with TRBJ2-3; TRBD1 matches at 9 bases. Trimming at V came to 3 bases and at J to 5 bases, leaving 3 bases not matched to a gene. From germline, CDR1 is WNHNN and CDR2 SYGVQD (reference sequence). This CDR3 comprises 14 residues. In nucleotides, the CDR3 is TGCGCCAGCAGTGACGGGACAGGGAGAGATACGCAGTATTTT. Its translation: CASSDGTGRDTQYF.

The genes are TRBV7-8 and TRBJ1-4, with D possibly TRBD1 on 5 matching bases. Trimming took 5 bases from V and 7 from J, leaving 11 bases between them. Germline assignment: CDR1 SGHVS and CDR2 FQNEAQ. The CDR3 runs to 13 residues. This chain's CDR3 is CASSPRGGEKLFF. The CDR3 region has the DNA TGTGCCAGCAGCCCCCGGGGGGGTGAAAAACTGTTTTTT.

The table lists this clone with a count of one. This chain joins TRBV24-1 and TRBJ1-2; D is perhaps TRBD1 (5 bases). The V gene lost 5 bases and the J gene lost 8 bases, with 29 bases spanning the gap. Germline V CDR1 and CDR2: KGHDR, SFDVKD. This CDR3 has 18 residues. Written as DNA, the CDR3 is TGTGCCACCAGTGTCCCCCTGGAGGGGATTCCTCCCTCCGAAGGCTACACCTTC. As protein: CATSVPLEGIPPSEGYTF.

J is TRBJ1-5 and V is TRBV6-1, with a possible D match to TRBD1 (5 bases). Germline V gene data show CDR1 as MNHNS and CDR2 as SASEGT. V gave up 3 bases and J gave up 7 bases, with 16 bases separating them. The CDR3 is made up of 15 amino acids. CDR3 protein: CASSDSLRAGQPQHF. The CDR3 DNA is TGTGCCAGCAGTGACAGTTTAAGGGCAGGGCAGCCCCAGCATTTT.

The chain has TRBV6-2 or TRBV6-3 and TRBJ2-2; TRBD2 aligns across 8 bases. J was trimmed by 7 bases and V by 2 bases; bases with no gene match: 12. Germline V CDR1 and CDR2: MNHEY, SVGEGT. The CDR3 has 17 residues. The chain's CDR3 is CASSYDRGTSVGGELFF. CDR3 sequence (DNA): TGTGCCAGCAGTTACGATCGGGGGACTAGTGTTGGCGGGGAGCTGTTTTTT.

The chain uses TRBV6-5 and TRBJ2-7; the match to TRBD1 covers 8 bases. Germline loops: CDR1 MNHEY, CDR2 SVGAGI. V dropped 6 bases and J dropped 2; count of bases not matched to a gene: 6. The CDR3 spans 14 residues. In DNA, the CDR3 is TGTGCCAGCAGGACCGGACAGGGTACCTACGAGCAGTACTTC. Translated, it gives CASRTGQGTYEQYF.

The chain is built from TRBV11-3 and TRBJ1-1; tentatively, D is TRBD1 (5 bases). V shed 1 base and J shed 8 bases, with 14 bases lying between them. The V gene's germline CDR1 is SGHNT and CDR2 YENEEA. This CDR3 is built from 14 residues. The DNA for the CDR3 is TGTGCCAGCAGCTTAGCCACTGAGTACAGGGAAGCTTTCTTT. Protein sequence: CASSLATEYREAFF.

The chain's CDR3 is CASSIEASGATDTQYF. DNA for the CDR3: TGTGCCAGTAGTATAGAGGCTAGCGGGGCCACAGATACGCAGTATTTT. This chain links TRBV19 with TRBJ2-3; the match to TRBD2 covers 9 bases. This CDR3 has 16 amino acids. Germline V gives CDR1 LNHDA, CDR2 SQIVND (reference sequence). V dropped 0 bases and J dropped 2; count of bases not matched to a gene: 3. Drawing the rest from reference TRBV19 and TRBJ2-3, the complete variable domain is DGGITQSPKYLFRKEGQNVTLSCEQNLNHDAMYWYRQDPGQGLRLIYYSQIVNDFQKGDIAEGYSVSREKKESFPLTVTSAQKNPTAFYLCASSIEASGATDTQYFGPGTRLTVL.

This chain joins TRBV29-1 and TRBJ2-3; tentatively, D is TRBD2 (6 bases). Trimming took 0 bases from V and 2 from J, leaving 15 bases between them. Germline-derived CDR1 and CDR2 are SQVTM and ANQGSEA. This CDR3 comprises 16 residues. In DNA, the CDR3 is TGCAGCGTTGAAGAGCCCGGACTATATTACACAGATACGCAGTATTTT. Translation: CSVEEPGLYYTDTQYF.

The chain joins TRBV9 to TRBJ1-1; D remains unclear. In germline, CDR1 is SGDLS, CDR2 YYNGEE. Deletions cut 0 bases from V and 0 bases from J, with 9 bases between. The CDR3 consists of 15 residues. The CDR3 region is CASSVGAAMNTEAFF. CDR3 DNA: TGTGCCAGCAGCGTAGGGGCAGCTATGAACACTGAAGCTTTCTTT.

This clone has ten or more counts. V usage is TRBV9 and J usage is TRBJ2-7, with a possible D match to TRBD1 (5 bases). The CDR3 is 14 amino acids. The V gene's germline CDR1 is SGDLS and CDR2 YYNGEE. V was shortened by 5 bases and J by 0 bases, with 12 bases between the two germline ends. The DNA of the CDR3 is TGTGCCAGCAGTCGACAGTTGGGCTCCTACGAGCAGTACTTC. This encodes CASSRQLGSYEQYF.

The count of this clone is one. The CDR3 sequence: CASKRPGHVPAGNTIYF. The CDR3 region has the DNA TGTGCCAGCAAACGACCGGGACACGTTCCGGCTGGAAACACCATATATTTT. The V gene is TRBV2, the J gene TRBJ1-3; the D gene is possibly TRBD1 (6 bases). This CDR3 contains 17 residues. Germline-derived CDR1 and CDR2 are SNHLY and FYNNEI. V was cut by 7 bases and J by 2 bases, with 21 bases left in between.

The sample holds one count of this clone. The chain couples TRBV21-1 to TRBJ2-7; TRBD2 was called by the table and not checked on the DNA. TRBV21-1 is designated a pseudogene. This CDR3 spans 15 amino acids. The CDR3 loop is CASTAESGETYEQYF. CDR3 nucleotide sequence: TGTGCCAGCACCGCTGAGAGCGGGGAAACCTACGAGCAGTACTTC.

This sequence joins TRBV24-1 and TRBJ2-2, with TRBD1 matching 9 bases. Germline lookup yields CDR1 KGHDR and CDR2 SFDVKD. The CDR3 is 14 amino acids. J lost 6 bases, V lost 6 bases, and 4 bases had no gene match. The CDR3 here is CATSRGQGPGELFF. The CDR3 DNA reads TGTGCCACCAGTAGGGGACAGGGACCCGGGGAGCTGTTTTTT.

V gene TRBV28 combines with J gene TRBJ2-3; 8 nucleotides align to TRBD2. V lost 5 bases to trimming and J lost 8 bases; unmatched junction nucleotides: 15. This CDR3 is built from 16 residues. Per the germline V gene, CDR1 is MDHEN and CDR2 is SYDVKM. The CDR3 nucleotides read TGTGCCAGCAGTCCCCCCCGGGAGGGCCATACTGGTACGCAGTATTTT. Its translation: CASSPPREGHTGTQYF.

This chain's CDR3 is CASSESLTSGGHTDTQYF. CDR3 bases: TGCGCCAGCAGTGAGTCCCTGACTAGCGGGGGCCACACAGATACGCAGTATTTT. This chain links TRBV10-2 with TRBJ2-3, with 12 bases that match TRBD2. V shed 0 bases and J 2 bases; nucleotides not matched to a gene: 6. CDR1 is WSHSY, CDR2 SAAADI, per germline. CDR3 length: 18 residues.

For the CDR3, the DNA is TGTGCCAGCAGTCGGGACAGGGTTAGCAATCAGCCCCAGCATTTT. It codes for CASSRDRVSNQPQHF. This chain links TRBV6-2 or TRBV6-3 with TRBJ1-5, with TRBD1 matching 9 bases. Germline loops: CDR1 MNHEY, CDR2 SVGEGT. CDR3 length equals 15 residues. V shed 5 bases and J 0 bases; nucleotides not matched to a gene: 2.

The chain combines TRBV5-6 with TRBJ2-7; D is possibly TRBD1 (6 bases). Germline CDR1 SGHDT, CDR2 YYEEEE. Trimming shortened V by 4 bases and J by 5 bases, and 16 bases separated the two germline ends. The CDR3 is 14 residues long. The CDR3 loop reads CASSPRQAPNEQYV. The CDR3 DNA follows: TGTGCCAGCAGCCCACGACAGGCACCCAACGAGCAGTACGTC.

CDR3 loop: CASSLGTAGNTIYF. In DNA, the CDR3 is TGTGCCAGCAGCTTAGGAACAGCTGGAAACACCATATATTTT. The genes are TRBV7-8 and TRBJ1-3; D ambiguous. The CDR3 spans 14 residues. Trimming cost V 1 base and J 2 bases, with 6 bases left between them. Germline CDR1 SGHVS, CDR2 FQNEAQ.

The CDR3 sequence is CSASSGTETEKLFF. In nucleotides, the CDR3 is TGCAGTGCTAGTTCGGGGACAGAAACTGAAAAACTGTTTTTT. The chain carries TRBV20-1 and TRBJ1-4, with 7 positions matching TRBD1. Trimming cost V 3 bases and J 7 bases; bases outside gene matches: 8. The CDR3 covers 14 residues. Germline V gene lookup returns CDR1 DFQATT and CDR2 SNEGSKA (reference sequence).

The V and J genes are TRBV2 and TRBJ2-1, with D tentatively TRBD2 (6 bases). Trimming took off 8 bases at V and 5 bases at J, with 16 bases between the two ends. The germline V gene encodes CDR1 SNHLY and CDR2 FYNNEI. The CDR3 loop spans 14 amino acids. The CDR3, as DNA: TGTGCCAGCTTACCGGGACTTAAGAACAATGAGCAGTTCTTC. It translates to CASLPGLKNNEQFF.

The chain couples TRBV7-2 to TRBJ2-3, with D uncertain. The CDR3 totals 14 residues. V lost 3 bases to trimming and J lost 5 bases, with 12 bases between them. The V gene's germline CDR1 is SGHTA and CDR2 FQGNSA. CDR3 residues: CASSFVSSGDTQYF. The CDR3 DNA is TGTGCCAGCAGCTTTGTTAGTTCGGGAGATACGCAGTATTTT.

CDR3 sequence (DNA): TGTGCCAGCAGTCATACGGGTACTGAAGCTTTCTTT. This encodes CASSHTGTEAFF. The V and J genes are TRBV6-2 or TRBV6-3 and TRBJ1-1; D not resolved. The CDR3 is made up of 12 amino acids. Germline values: CDR1 MNHEY, CDR2 SVGEGT. With 5 bases removed from V and 5 bases from J, the gap between germline ends came to 9 bases.